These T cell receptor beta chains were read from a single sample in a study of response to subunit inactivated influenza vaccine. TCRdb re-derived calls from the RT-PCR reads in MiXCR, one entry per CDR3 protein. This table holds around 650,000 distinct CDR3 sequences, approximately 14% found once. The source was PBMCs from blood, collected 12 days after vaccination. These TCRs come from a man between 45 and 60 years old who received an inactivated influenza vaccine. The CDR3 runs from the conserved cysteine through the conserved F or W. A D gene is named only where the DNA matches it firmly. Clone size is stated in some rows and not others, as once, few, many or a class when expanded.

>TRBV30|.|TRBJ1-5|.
TGTGCCTGGAGTGTAGGACACATTAGCAATCAGCCCCAGCATTTT
CAWSVGHISNQPQHF
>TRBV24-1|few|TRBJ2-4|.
TGTGCCACCAGTGAAGGGGCCAAAAACATTCAGTACTTC
CATSEGAKNIQYF
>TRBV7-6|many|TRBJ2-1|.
TGTGCCAGCAGCTTATTTAGCGGCTCCTACAATGAGCAGTTCTTC
CASSLFSGSYNEQFF
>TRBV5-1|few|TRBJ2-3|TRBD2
TGCGCCAGCAGCCCCCGGCCTAGCGGGCGCACAGATACGCAGTATTTT
CASSPRPSGRTDTQYF
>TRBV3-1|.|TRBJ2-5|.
TGTGCCAGCAGCCAAGATATCAGCGGCTATCGGGGGGAGACCCAGTACTTC
CASSQDISGYRGETQYF
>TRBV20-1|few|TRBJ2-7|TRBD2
TGCAGTGCTAGTTGGTTTGCTAGCGGGAGAATAGACGAGCAGTACTTC
CSASWFASGRIDEQYF
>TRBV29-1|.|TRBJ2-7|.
TGCAGCGTTGCTGAGGGCAGGGCCTACGAGCAGTACTTT
CSVAEGRAYEQYF
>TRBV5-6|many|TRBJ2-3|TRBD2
TGTGCCAGCAGCTTGGCGCTAGCGGGCACAGATACGCAGTATTTT
CASSLALAGTDTQYF
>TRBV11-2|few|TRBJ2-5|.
TGTGCCAGCAGCCCCACAGTATTCCAAGAGACCCAGTACTTC
CASSPTVFQETQYF
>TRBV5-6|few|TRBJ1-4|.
TGTGCCAGCAGCTTCTGGGGGGCGGATGAAAAACTGTTTTTT
CASSFWGADEKLFF
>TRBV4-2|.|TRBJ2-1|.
TGTGCCAGCAGCCAAGGATTGGCGTTGATAGCGGCCAATGAGCAGTTCTTC
CASSQGLALIAANEQFF
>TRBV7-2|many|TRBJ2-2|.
TGTGCCAGCAGCCCCGGGCTGGGGGAGCTGTTTTTT
CASSPGLGELFF
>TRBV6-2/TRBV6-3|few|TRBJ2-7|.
TGTGCCACCTTGACAGTCCAAGGGTACGAGCAGTACTTC
CATLTVQGYEQYF
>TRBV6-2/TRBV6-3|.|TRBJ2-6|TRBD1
TGTGCCAGCAGGGACAGGGGGAGGTCGAGCGTCCTGACTTTC
CASRDRGRSSVLTF
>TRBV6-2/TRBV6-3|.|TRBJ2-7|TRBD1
TGTGCCAGCAGTTTGACCCTGACAGGGGGAGCCTACGAGCAGTACTTC
CASSLTLTGGAYEQYF
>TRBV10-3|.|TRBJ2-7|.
TGTGCCATCAGTGTGGCCGCCGTTCCGGGGTTGCGGTCCGAGCAGTACTTC
CAISVAAVPGLRSEQYF
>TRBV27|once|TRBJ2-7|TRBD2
TGTGCCAGCAGTTTATCGCCGGGAGGGCTGGACGAGCAGTATTTC
CASSLSPGGLDEQYF
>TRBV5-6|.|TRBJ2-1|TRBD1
TGTGCCAGCAGCTCCCTCAGGGGGTCGGATGAGCAGTTCTTC
CASSSLRGSDEQFF
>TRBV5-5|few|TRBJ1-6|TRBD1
TGTGCCAGCAGCTTTTGGCCGAAGGGGGCTAATTCACCCCTCCACTTT
CASSFWPKGANSPLHF
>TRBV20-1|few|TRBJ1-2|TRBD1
TGCAGTGCTAGACCCGGGACAGGCCCCTATGGCTACACCTTC
CSARPGTGPYGYTF
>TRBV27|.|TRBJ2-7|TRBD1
TGTGCCAGCAGTTTATCGACAGGGGGTGAGGAGCAGTACTTC
CASSLSTGGEEQYF
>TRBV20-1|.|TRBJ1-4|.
TGCAGTGCTAGAGGTGGCCCCGCGAGGGAAAAACTGTTTTTT
CSARGGPAREKLFF
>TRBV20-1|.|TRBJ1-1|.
TGCAGTGCTAGTTGGCAGAACACTGAAGCTTTCTTT
CSASWQNTEAFF
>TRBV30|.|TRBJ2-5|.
TGTGCCTGGAGTATCCTGGGGGGGGCTGGAGAGACCCAGTACTTC
CAWSILGGAGETQYF
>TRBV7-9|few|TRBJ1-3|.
TGTGCCAGCAGCTGGGATACCCTAGGAAACACCATATATTTT
CASSWDTLGNTIYF
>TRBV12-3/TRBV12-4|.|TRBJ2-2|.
TGTGCCAGCAAGTCTACGAGGAACACCGGGGAGCTGTTTTTT
CASKSTRNTGELFF
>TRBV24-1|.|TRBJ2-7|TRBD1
TGTGCCACCAGTGACGGGACAGGGATTCCCTACGAGCAGTACTTC
CATSDGTGIPYEQYF
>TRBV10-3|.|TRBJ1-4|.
TGTGCCATCAGTCCGGCGGAGGGAGGTCGCGAAAAACTGTTTTTT
CAISPAEGGREKLFF
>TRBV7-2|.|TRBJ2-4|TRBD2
TGTGCCAGCAGCACCCGACTAGCGGGAGTAAACATTCAGTACTTC
CASSTRLAGVNIQYF
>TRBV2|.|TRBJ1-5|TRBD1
TGTGCCAGCAGTCTTAGGAGGGACGGACAGGGCCAGCCCCAGCATTTT
CASSLRRDGQGQPQHF
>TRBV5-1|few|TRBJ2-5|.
TGCGCCAGCAGCTTGTTGAGGGGAATTGAGGCGGAGACCCAGTACTTC
CASSLLRGIEAETQYF
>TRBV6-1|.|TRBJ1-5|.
TGTGCCAGCGGGTGGGGTTCAAGCAATCAGCCCCAGCATTTT
CASGWGSSNQPQHF
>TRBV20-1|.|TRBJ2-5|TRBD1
TGCAGTGCTAACAGGGGTCAGGGGGCCGAGACCCAGTACTTC
CSANRGQGAETQYF
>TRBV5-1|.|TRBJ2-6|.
TGCGCCAGCAGCTTGCAACGCTCTGGGGCCAACGTCCTGACTTTC
CASSLQRSGANVLTF
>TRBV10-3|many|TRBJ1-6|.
TGTGCCATCAGTGGGGACCGAGGGAATTCACCCCTCCACTTT
CAISGDRGNSPLHF
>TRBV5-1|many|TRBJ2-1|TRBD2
TGCGCCAGCAAAAAGGGGACTAGCGGGAGTACTTCGGAAGAGCAGTTCTTC
CASKKGTSGSTSEEQFF
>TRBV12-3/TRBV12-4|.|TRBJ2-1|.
TGTGCCAGCAGTTTCGGGCCCCTCAATGAGCAGTTCTTC
CASSFGPLNEQFF
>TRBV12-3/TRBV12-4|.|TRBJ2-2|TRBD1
TGTGCCAGCAGCTACACCCCGGGACAGGGGATCCCCGGGGAGCTGTTTTTT
CASSYTPGQGIPGELFF